The 26 T cell receptor beta chains listed next were all sequenced from one sample in a study of cytomegalovirus exposure and HLA in healthy donors. The data were produced by immunoSEQ multiplex PCR, yet TCRdb's version contains in-frame clones alone and is incomplete. The table shows over 100,000 clones, with approximately 92% occurring only once. Material: PBMCs. Source of these receptors: a woman aged 18-30 years in good health and CMV-seronegative.

The J gene is TRBJ2-3, the V gene TRBV6-1, with D possibly being TRBD2 (6 bases). This CDR3 is built from 14 residues. Germline CDR1 reads MNHNS; CDR2 reads SASEGT. Trimming shortened V by 4 bases and J by 2 bases, and 10 bases separated the two germline ends. CDR3 bases: TGTGCCAGCAGTGCAACTAGCCTCACAGATACGCAGTATTTT. Translation: CASSATSLTDTQYF.

The gene calls are TRBV7-9 and TRBJ1-1; D is unclear. Germline values: CDR1 SEHNR, CDR2 FQNEAQ (reference sequence). The CDR3 extends over 13 amino acids. V lost 1 base and J 10 bases, leaving 13 bases between the germline ends. The CDR3 DNA reads TGTGCCAGCAGCTTAGTCGACCGGGAAGGAGCTTTCTTT. This sequence encodes CASSLVDREGAFF.

The gene calls are TRBV27 and TRBJ2-7; a weak D match, TRBD1 (5 bases). The CDR3 is made up of 13 amino acids. Per the germline V gene, CDR1 is MNHEY and CDR2 is SMNVEV (reference sequence). The ends were cut back, 6 bases at V and 3 bases at J, with 12 bases in the middle. CDR3 residues: CASSPRVYYEQYF. The CDR3 bases are TGTGCCAGCAGCCCCAGGGTCTACTACGAGCAGTACTTC.

The rearrangement joins TRBV16 to TRBJ1-1, with D perhaps matching TRBD1 (6 bases). The CDR3 covers 15 residues. Germline CDR1 is KGHSY and CDR2 is FQNENV. Trimming left V 1 base short and J 5 bases short, with 14 bases between. CDR3 sequence reads: CASSQFTGLGTEAFF. The DNA for the CDR3 is TGTGCCAGCAGCCAATTCACAGGGCTCGGGACTGAAGCTTTCTTT.

The V call is TRBV6-4, the J call TRBJ1-5, with D perhaps matching TRBD1 (6 bases). Germline V CDR1 and CDR2: MRHNA, SNTAGT. V was cut by 8 bases and J by 6 bases, with 20 bases left in between. The CDR3 runs 15 residues. CDR3 amino acids: CASVGEGGRSQPQHF. The CDR3, as DNA: TGTGCCAGCGTAGGTGAGGGGGGGCGTAGTCAGCCCCAGCATTTT.

The CDR3 is CSVEDGGIYGYTF. The CDR3 DNA sequence: TGCAGCGTTGAAGATGGGGGCATATATGGCTACACCTTC. The rearrangement uses TRBV29-1 and TRBJ1-2; D perhaps matches TRBD1 (6 bases). CDR1 is SQVTM and CDR2 is ANQGSEA in the germline V gene. V lost 0 bases to trimming and J lost 5 bases, with 10 bases between them. The length of the CDR3 is 13 residues.

J is TRBJ2-7 and V is TRBV5-1, with D unclear. The V end lost 3 bases, the J end lost 1 base, and 11 bases lay between the germline ends. The CDR3 is made up of 14 amino acids. The V gene's germline CDR1 is SGHRS and CDR2 YFSETQ. CDR3 in amino acids: CASSSGPSSYEQYF. In DNA, the CDR3 is TGCGCCAGCAGCTCGGGTCCCTCGTCCTACGAGCAGTACTTC.

The V gene is TRBV6-1, the J gene TRBJ1-2, with TRBD1 matching over 9 bases. V was clipped by 6 bases and J by 8 bases; unmatched bases: 13. This CDR3 spans 15 amino acids. Germline values: CDR1 MNHNS, CDR2 SASEGT. CDR3 sequence reads: CASSLSRDRVGGYTF. The CDR3 DNA follows: TGTGCCAGCAGCCTCTCCCGGGACAGGGTTGGCGGCTACACCTTC.

The genes are TRBV6-5 and TRBJ2-1; TRBD2 aligns across 7 bases. The CDR3 covers 15 residues. V was pared by 4 bases and J by 3 bases, with 6 bases of the junction left unmatched. Germline-derived CDR1 and CDR2 are MNHEY and SVGAGI. The CDR3 sequence: CASSSRGDHYNEQFF. For the CDR3, the DNA is TGTGCCAGCAGTTCACGGGGGGACCACTACAATGAGCAGTTCTTC.

CDR3 nucleotides: TGCGCCAGCAGCGCCGATTCGGGTTACACCATATATTTT. Protein sequence: CASSADSGYTIYF. The chain couples TRBV5-1 to TRBJ1-3; D remains unclear. This CDR3 is built from 13 residues. Germline V gene lookup returns CDR1 SGHRS and CDR2 YFSETQ. V was clipped by 4 bases and J by 8 bases, with 13 bases between them.

The chain links TRBV5-4 to TRBJ1-1; maybe TRBD1 (6 bases). Germline CDR1 is SGHNT and CDR2 is YYREEE (reference sequence). CDR3 size: 20 residues. V dropped 3 bases and J dropped 1 base, with 28 bases sitting between them. The CDR3 reads CASSSSGLEGIWGPNTEAFF. The CDR3 bases are TGTGCCAGCAGCTCCTCAGGCCTGGAAGGGATCTGGGGGCCGAACACTGAAGCTTTCTTT.

This clone has just one count. The V call is TRBV2, the J call TRBJ2-1; 9 bases agree with TRBD1. Germline V lookup: CDR1 SNHLY, CDR2 FYNNEI. The CDR3 is made up of 15 amino acids. V shed 6 bases, J shed 7 bases, and the junction held 10 bases outside the gene matches. The CDR3, as DNA: TGTGCCAGCAGAGACAGGACAGGGGTGTGGAATGAGCAGTTCTTC. This codes for CASRDRTGVWNEQFF.

CDR3 loop: CASSTPSRDRGPYNEQFF. The CDR3 DNA reads TGTGCCAGTAGTACCCCTTCCCGTGACAGGGGGCCGTACAATGAGCAGTTCTTC. This rearrangement joins TRBV19 to TRBJ2-1; 10 bases are shared with TRBD1. The V gene end was trimmed by 4 bases and the J gene end by 4 bases; junction bases not matched to a gene: 13. The CDR3 is 18 amino acids. The V gene's germline CDR1 is LNHDA and CDR2 SQIVND (reference sequence).

The CDR3 protein is CASSPIHDRGYGYTF. The CDR3 nucleotides are TGTGCCAGCTCACCGATTCACGACAGGGGCTATGGCTACACCTTC. This sequence joins TRBV18 and TRBJ1-2, with 8 bases identical to TRBD1. The CDR3 loop spans 15 amino acids. The V gene end was trimmed by 3 bases and the J gene end by 4 bases; junction bases not matched to a gene: 7. Germline CDR1 is KGHSH and CDR2 is LQKENI.

The chain combines TRBV7-8 with TRBJ2-3, with 9 bases aligning to TRBD2. Per germline, CDR1 SGHVS and CDR2 FQNEAQ. V was clipped by 4 bases and J by 4 bases; unmatched bases: 9. The CDR3 is 16 amino acids. This CDR3 reads CASSSISGGPPDTQYF. The CDR3 nucleotides are TGTGCCAGCAGCTCTATCAGCGGGGGGCCCCCAGATACGCAGTATTTT.

The chain's CDR3 is CASSSYTEAFF. The CDR3 nucleotides read TGTGCCAGCAGCTCCTACACTGAAGCTTTCTTT. The chain carries TRBV5-4 and TRBJ1-1; no reliable D call. Per germline, CDR1 SGHNT and CDR2 YYREEE (reference sequence). Trimming removed 3 bases at V and 3 bases at J, with 3 bases between. The CDR3 runs to 11 residues.

This clone was observed a few times. CDR3 amino acids: CASGPKGDNSPLHF. In DNA form, the CDR3 reads TGTGCTAGTGGCCCCAAGGGGGATAATTCACCCCTCCACTTT. The chain carries TRBV12-5 and TRBJ1-6; weak D call: TRBD1 (6 bases). The CDR3 runs to 14 residues. The germline V gene encodes CDR1 LGHNT and CDR2 FRNRAP. V was trimmed by 6 bases and J by 5 bases, leaving 11 bases between them. Drawing the rest from reference TRBV12-5 and TRBJ1-6, the complete variable domain is DARVTQTPRHKVTEMGQEVTMRCQPILGHNTVFWYRQTMMQGLELLAYFRNRAPLDDSGMPKDRFSAEMPDATLATLKIQPSEPRDSAVYFCASGPKGDNSPLHFGNGTRLTVT.

The chain carries TRBV7-2 and TRBJ1-1; 12 positions agree with TRBD1. After removal of 2 bases from V and 6 bases from J, the junction contained 10 bases not matched to a gene. The CDR3 totals 17 residues. The germline V gene has CDR1 SGHTA and CDR2 FQGNSA. The CDR3 DNA follows: TGTGCCAGCAGCTTAATCGGGACAGGGGGCGCCGGGGCTGAAGCTTTCTTT. The encoded protein is CASSLIGTGGAGAEAFF.

The CDR3 spells CASSPHTLTEAFF. Written as DNA, the CDR3 is TGTGCCAGCAGCCCCCACACGTTAACTGAAGCTTTCTTT. The chain links TRBV7-3 to TRBJ1-1, with D unclear. The V gene's germline CDR1 is SGHTA and CDR2 FQGTGA. Trimming took 5 bases from V and 5 from J, leaving 12 bases between them. The CDR3 length is 13 residues. Drawing the rest from reference TRBV7-3 and TRBJ1-1, the complete variable domain is GAGVSQTPSNKVTEKGKYVELRCDPISGHTALYWYRQSLGQGPEFLIYFQGTGAADDSGLPNDRFFAVRPEGSVSTLKIQRTERGDSAVYLCASSPHTLTEAFFGQGTRLTVV.

V is TRBV19 and J is TRBJ1-4, with 8 bases fitting TRBD1. The CDR3 spans 14 residues. CDR1 and CDR2 (germline): LNHDA, SQIVND (reference sequence). J was trimmed by 5 bases and V by 6 bases; bases with no gene match: 5. This CDR3 is CASSKRQGNEKLFF. The CDR3 region has the DNA TGTGCCAGTAGCAAGAGACAGGGGAATGAAAAACTGTTTTTT.

This chain connects TRBV5-1 to TRBJ1-3; 8 nucleotides match TRBD1. CDR1 SGHRS and CDR2 YFSETQ come from the germline V gene. The CDR3 has 14 amino acids. V was clipped by 2 bases and J by 7 bases; unmatched bases: 5. The CDR3 reads CASSLDRGFNTIYF. The CDR3 nucleotides are TGCGCCAGCAGCTTAGACAGGGGCTTCAACACCATATATTTT.

On this clone: Possible read error: a much larger clone is one base away. The rearrangement joins TRBV6-4 to TRBJ2-3, with 9 bases aligning to TRBD2. Germline lookup yields CDR1 MRHNA and CDR2 SNTAGT. After removal of 3 bases from V and 1 base from J, the junction contained 2 bases not matched to a gene. CDR3 length: 15 amino acids. The CDR3 region is CASSESSGGTDTQYF. The CDR3 DNA sequence: TGTGCCAGCAGTGAGTCTAGCGGGGGCACAGATACGCAGTATTTT.

This rearrangement joins TRBV5-5 to TRBJ1-1; D is perhaps TRBD1 (6 bases). The CDR3 length is 13 residues. V lost 4 bases and J 7 bases, leaving 14 bases between the germline ends. Germline V gives CDR1 SGHKS, CDR2 YYEKEE (reference sequence). The chain's CDR3 is CASSPVPDSEAFF. CDR3 sequence (DNA): TGTGCCAGCAGCCCCGTCCCGGACAGTGAAGCTTTCTTT.

The CDR3 nucleotides are TGCGCCAGCACCCCGCAACAGGGGAGCCAGACCCAGTACTTC. Translation: CASTPQQGSQTQYF. V gene TRBV5-1 combines with J gene TRBJ2-5; 7 nucleotides match TRBD1. Germline V gene sequence: CDR1 SGHRS, CDR2 YFSETQ. The junction had 11 bases not matched to a gene; V was cut back by 6 bases and J by 6 bases. This CDR3 has 14 amino acids.

The gene calls are TRBV27 and TRBJ1-1; D gene unclear. V lost 5 bases and J 1 base, leaving 8 bases between the germline ends. Germline CDR1 is MNHEY and CDR2 is SMNVEV (reference sequence). The CDR3 spans 13 residues. For the CDR3, the DNA is TGTGCCAGCAGTCCACCGGGGAACACTGAAGCTTTCTTT. It translates to CASSPPGNTEAFF.

V is TRBV19 and J is TRBJ1-1; tentatively, D is TRBD1 (6 bases). The germline gives CDR1 LNHDA, CDR2 SQIVND (reference sequence). The CDR3 consists of 18 residues. The ends were cut back, 5 bases at V and 0 bases at J, with 22 bases in the middle. As DNA, the CDR3 is TGTGCCAGTAGTTCCCTCCAGGGGCGATCTTCCCTGAACACTGAAGCTTTCTTT. This gives the protein CASSSLQGRSSLNTEAFF.